This T cell receptor (beta chain) is drawn from a study of control samples from healthy donors and cancer patients. Repertoires were generated with immunoSEQ multiplex PCR, while TCRdb's copy carries only in-frame clones and drops some. Found here are roughly 99,000 clones, roughly four fifths of them singletons; the top ten hold roughly 2%. V was shortened by 3 bases and J by 9 bases, with 9 bases between the two germline ends. The CDR3 extends over 12 amino acids. The germline CDR1 and CDR2 sequences are MNHNS and SASEGT. Sample: blood. The clonotype was recovered from a man aged 60 to 75 in good health. This chain connects TRBV6-1 to TRBJ1-5; D gene unclear. The CDR3 spells CASSERVWPQHF. The CDR3, as DNA: TGTGCCAGCAGTGAGCGGGTCTGGCCCCAGCATTTT.